The rows below give T cell receptor beta chains drawn from one sample of a study of cytomegalovirus exposure and HLA in healthy donors. Produced via immunoSEQ multiplex PCR; TCRdb's table is partial and in-frame only. The repertoire holds hundreds of thousands of clones, 80% to 85% seen once, with roughly 0.71% in the top ten. The sequencing input was PBMCs. The receptors here all came from a boy younger than 10 in good health and CMV-seronegative. Each CDR3 is given with its conserved first and last residue. D genes are given only for firm matches. Size is omitted from some rows. Given values are once, few, many or a class for expanded clones.

V	D	length	size	J	CDR3	DNA
TRBV27	NA	14	NA	TRBJ1-1	CASSLSPGQREAFF	TGTGCCAGCAGCTTGTCTCCTGGACAGCGAGAAGCTTTCTTT
TRBV27	NA	17	NA	TRBJ1-1	CASSLWGGKGTDTEAFF	TGTGCCAGCAGTTTATGGGGGGGGAAGGGTACGGACACTGAAGCTTTCTTT
TRBV6-1	NA	15	NA	TRBJ1-6	CASSEPTGSYSPLHF	TGTGCCAGCAGTGAACCGACAGGCTCTTATTCACCCCTCCACTTT
TRBV11-2	TRBD1	16	NA	TRBJ2-4	CASSSLWWDRQNIQYF	TGTGCCAGCAGCTCGTTATGGTGGGACAGACAAAACATTCAGTACTTC
TRBV7-2	NA	15	NA	TRBJ2-1	CASSTEGGRHDEQFF	TGTGCCAGCAGCACCGAGGGGGGGAGACACGATGAGCAGTTCTTC
TRBV6-5	NA	15	NA	TRBJ2-6	CASSAQGNGANVLTF	TGTGCCAGCAGCGCTCAGGGTAATGGGGCCAACGTCCTGACTTTC
TRBV2	NA	14	NA	TRBJ1-4	CASSLHTGLEKLFF	TGTGCCAGCAGTTTGCACACAGGTCTTGAAAAACTGTTTTTT
TRBV5-1	TRBD1	19	NA	TRBJ2-3	CASSDRTGQTIPSTDTQYF	TGCGCCAGCAGCGACCGGACAGGGCAAACTATCCCCAGCACAGATACGCAGTATTTT
TRBV10-3	NA	15	NA	TRBJ2-7	CAISPDYSSFYEQYF	TGTGCCATCAGCCCGGACTACAGTTCATTCTACGAGCAGTACTTC
TRBV30	NA	13	NA	TRBJ1-5	CAWSLPGRRAQHF	TGTGCCTGGAGTCTACCCGGCCGGAGGGCCCAGCATTTT
TRBV25-1	TRBD1	17	NA	TRBJ2-3	CASSPPGGFPSTDTQYF	TGTGCCAGCAGTCCCCCAGGGGGCTTTCCTAGCACAGATACGCAGTATTTT
TRBV2	TRBD1	13	NA	TRBJ1-5	CASGQVPNQPQHF	TGTGCCAGCGGACAGGTTCCAAATCAGCCCCAGCATTTT
TRBV4-1	TRBD1	13	NA	TRBJ1-2	CASSPDRANGYTF	TGCGCCAGCAGCCCTGACAGGGCGAATGGCTACACCTTC
TRBV4-1	NA	15	NA	TRBJ1-1	CASSQGQWMNTEAFF	TGCGCCAGCAGCCAAGGACAATGGATGAACACTGAAGCTTTCTTT
TRBV11-2	NA	17	NA	TRBJ1-1	CASSLELVTGGGTEAFF	TGTGCCAGCAGCTTAGAATTAGTGACCGGCGGTGGGACTGAAGCTTTCTTT
TRBV10-2	TRBD2	13	NA	TRBJ2-5	CATSGGTQETQYF	TGCGCCACTAGCGGGGGGACCCAAGAGACCCAGTACTTC
TRBV7-8	TRBD2	14	NA	TRBJ2-5	CASSFLADQETQYF	TGTGCCAGCAGCTTTCTAGCGGACCAAGAGACCCAGTACTTC
TRBV7-3	NA	14	NA	TRBJ2-2	CASSALPGTGELFF	TGTGCCAGCAGCGCTTTGCCGGGCACCGGGGAGCTGTTTTTT
TRBV6-5	NA	14	once	TRBJ2-7	CASSYGPGAYEQYF	TGTGCCAGCAGTTACGGTCCGGGAGCCTACGAGCAGTACTTC
TRBV20-1	NA	10	NA	TRBJ1-1	CSAPGTEAFF	TGCAGTGCTCCGGGGACTGAAGCTTTCTTT
TRBV29-1	TRBD2	14	NA	TRBJ2-3	CSGDSGSAEDTQYF	TGCAGCGGGGATAGCGGGAGCGCGGAAGATACGCAGTATTTT
TRBV5-4	TRBD1	15	NA	TRBJ1-6	CASSLTGQVNSPLHF	TGTGCCAGCAGCTTGACGGGACAGGTTAATTCACCCCTCCACTTT
TRBV4-1	TRBD2	16	few	TRBJ2-3	CASSLGLAGDTDTQYF	TGCGCCAGCAGCCTAGGACTAGCGGGGGACACAGATACGCAGTATTTT
TRBV6-6	TRBD2	12	NA	TRBJ2-7	CASRGGSGEQYF	TGTGCCAGCAGGGGAGGGTCAGGCGAGCAGTACTTC
TRBV7-2	NA	14	NA	TRBJ2-7	CASSFSGHSYEQYF	TGTGCCAGCAGCTTTAGCGGCCACTCCTACGAGCAGTACTTC
TRBV5-6	NA	15	few	TRBJ2-1	CASTTGRLQGGEQFF	TGTGCCAGCACCACGGGGAGGCTTCAGGGGGGTGAGCAGTTCTTC
TRBV5-1	TRBD2	19	NA	TRBJ2-1	CASSHSTSGGISSYNEQFF	TGCGCCAGCAGCCATTCGACTAGCGGAGGTATTAGCTCCTACAATGAGCAGTTCTTC